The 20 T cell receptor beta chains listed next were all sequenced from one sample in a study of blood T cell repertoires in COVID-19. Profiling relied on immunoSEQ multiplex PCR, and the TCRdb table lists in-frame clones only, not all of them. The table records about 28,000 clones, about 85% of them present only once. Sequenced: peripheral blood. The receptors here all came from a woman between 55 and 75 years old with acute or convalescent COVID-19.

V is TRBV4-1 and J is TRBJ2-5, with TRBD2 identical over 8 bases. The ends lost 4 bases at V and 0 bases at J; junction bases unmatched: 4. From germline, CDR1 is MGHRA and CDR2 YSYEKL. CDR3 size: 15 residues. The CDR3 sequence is CASSRGLVDQETQYF. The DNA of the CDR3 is TGCGCCAGCAGCCGGGGACTAGTAGACCAAGAGACCCAGTACTTC.

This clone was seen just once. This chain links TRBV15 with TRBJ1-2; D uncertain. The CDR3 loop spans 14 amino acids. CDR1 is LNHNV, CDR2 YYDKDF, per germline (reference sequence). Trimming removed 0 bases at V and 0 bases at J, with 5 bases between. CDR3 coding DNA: TGTGCCACCAGCAGAGATGCAGCTAACTATGGCTACACCTTC. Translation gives CATSRDAANYGYTF.

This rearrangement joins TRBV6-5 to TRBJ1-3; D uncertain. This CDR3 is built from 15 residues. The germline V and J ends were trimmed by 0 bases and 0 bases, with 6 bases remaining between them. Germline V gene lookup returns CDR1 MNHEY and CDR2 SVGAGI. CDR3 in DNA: TGTGCCAGCAGTTACTCCCCCAGCTCTGGAAACACCATATATTTT. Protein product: CASSYSPSSGNTIYF.

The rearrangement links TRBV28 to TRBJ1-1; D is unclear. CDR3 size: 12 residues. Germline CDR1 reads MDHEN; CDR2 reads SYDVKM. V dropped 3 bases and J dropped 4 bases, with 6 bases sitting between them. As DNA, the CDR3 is TGTGCCAGCAGTTTCGGGTCCACTGAAGCTTTCTTT. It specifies CASSFGSTEAFF.

This CDR3 is CASSNAIQALTYEQYF. In DNA, the CDR3 is TGTGCCAGCAGCAATGCAATCCAGGCTCTTACCTACGAGCAGTACTTC. V is TRBV21-1 and J is TRBJ2-7; TRBD1 was called by the table and not checked on the DNA. TRBV21-1 is listed as a pseudogene. This CDR3 has 16 amino acids.

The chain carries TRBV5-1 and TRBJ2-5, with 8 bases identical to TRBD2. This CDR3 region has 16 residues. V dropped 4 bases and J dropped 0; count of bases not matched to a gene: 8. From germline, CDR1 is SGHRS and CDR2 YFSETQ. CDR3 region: CASSVTAGGNQETQYF. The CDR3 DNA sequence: TGCGCCAGCAGCGTCACCGCGGGGGGTAACCAAGAGACCCAGTACTTC.

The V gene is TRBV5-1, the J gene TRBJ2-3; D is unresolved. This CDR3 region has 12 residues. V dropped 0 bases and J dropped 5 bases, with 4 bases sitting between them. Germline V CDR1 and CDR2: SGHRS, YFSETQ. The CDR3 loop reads CASSLARDTQYF. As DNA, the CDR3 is TGCGCCAGCAGCTTGGCCCGAGATACGCAGTATTTT.

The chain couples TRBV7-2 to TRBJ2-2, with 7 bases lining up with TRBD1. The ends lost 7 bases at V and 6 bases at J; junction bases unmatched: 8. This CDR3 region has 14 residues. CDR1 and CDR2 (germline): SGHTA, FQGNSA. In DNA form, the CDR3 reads TGTGCCAGCACCCTAACAGGGGTTTCCGGGGAGCTGTTTTTT. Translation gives CASTLTGVSGELFF.

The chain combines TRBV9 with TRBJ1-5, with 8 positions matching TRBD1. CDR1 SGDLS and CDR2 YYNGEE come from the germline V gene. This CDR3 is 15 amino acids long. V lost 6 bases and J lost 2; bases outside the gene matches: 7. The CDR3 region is CASNRGGSGNQPQHF. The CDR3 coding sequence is TGTGCCAGCAACAGGGGGGGATCGGGCAATCAGCCCCAGCATTTT.

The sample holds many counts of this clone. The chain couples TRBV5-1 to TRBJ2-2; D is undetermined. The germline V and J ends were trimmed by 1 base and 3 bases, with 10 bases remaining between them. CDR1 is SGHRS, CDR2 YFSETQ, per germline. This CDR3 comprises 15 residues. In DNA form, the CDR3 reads TGCGCCAGCAGCTTGCAGGCAGGCTACACCGGGGAGCTGTTTTTT. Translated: CASSLQAGYTGELFF.

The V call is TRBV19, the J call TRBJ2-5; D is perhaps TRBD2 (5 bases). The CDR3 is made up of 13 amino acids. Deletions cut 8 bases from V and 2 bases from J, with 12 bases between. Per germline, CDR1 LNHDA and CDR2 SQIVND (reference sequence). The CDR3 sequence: CASGWTGQETQYF. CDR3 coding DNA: TGTGCCAGTGGGTGGACGGGGCAAGAGACCCAGTACTTC. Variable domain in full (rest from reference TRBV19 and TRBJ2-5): DGGITQSPKYLFRKEGQNVTLSCEQNLNHDAMYWYRQDPGQGLRLIYYSQIVNDFQKGDIAEGYSVSREKKESFPLTVTSAQKNPTAFYLCASGWTGQETQYFGPGTRLLVL.

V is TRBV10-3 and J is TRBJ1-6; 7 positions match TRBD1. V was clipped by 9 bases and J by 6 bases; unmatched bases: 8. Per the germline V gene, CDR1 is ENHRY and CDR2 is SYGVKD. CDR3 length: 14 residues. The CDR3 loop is CAIKPAGGNSPLHF. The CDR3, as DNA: TGTGCCATTAAACCGGCAGGGGGTAATTCACCCCTCCACTTT.

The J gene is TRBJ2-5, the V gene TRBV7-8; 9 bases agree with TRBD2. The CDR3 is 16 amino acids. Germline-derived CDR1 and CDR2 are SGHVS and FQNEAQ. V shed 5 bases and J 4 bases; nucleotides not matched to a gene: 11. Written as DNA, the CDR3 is TGTGCCAGCAGCCCCAGCGGCGGGGGGGCCGCAGAGACCCAGTACTTC. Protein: CASSPSGGGAAETQYF.

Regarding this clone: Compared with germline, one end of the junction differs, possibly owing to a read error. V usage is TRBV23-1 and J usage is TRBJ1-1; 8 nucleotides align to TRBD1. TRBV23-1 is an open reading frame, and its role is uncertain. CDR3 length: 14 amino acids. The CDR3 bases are TGCGCCAGGAGTCCCGGACAGGGATACACTGAAGCTTTCTTT. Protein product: CARSPGQGYTEAFF.

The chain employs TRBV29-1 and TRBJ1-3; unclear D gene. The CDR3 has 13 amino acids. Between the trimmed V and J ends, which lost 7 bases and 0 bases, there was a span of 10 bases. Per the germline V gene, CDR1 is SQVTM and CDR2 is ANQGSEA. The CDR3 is CSGVHSSGNTIYF. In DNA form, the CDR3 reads TGCAGCGGTGTCCACAGCTCTGGAAACACCATATATTTT.

The chain's CDR3 is CASSQGQSPYEQYF. The CDR3 DNA reads as TGTGCCAGCAGCCAAGGCCAAAGCCCCTACGAGCAGTACTTC. The chain uses TRBV3-1 (or the pseudogene TRBV3-2) and TRBJ2-7, with D uncertain. Germline V gene data show CDR1 as LGHDT and CDR2 as YNNKEL (reference sequence). V lost 1 base to trimming and J lost 2 bases, with 9 bases between them. This CDR3 is 14 amino acids long.

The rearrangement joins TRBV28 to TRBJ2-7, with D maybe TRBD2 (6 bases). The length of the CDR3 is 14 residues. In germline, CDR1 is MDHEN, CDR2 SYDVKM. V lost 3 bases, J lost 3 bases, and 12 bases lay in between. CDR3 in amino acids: CASSLGGPLYEQYF. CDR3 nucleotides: TGTGCCAGCAGTTTGGGAGGTCCCCTCTACGAGCAGTACTTC.

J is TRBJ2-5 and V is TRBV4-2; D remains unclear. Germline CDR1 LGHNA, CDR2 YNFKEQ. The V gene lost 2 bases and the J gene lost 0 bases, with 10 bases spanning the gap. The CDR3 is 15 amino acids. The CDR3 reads CASSQTRQDQETQYF. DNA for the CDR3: TGTGCCAGCAGCCAAACCCGCCAGGACCAAGAGACCCAGTACTTC.

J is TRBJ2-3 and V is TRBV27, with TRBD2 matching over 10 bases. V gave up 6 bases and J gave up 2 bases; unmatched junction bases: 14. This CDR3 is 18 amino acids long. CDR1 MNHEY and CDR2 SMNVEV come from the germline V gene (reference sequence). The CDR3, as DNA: TGTGCCAGCAGCCAACTCACACAACTAGCGGGGCTCACAGATACGCAGTATTTT. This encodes CASSQLTQLAGLTDTQYF.

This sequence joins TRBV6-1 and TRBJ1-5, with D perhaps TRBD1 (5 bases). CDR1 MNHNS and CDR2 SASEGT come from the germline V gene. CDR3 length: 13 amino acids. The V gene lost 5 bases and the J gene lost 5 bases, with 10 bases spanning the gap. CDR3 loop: CASSRGGDQPQHF. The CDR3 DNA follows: TGTGCCAGCAGTCGTGGGGGGGATCAGCCCCAGCATTTT.